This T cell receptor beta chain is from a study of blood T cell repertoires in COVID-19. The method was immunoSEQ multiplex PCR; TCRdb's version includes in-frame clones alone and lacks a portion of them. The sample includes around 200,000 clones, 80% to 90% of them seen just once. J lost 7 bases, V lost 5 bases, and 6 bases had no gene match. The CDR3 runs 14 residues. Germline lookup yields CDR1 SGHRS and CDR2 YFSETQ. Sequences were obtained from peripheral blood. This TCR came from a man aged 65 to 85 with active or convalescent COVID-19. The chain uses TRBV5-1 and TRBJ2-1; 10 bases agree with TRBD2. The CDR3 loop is CASRLAGGKNEQFF. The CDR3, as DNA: TGCGCCAGCAGGTTAGCGGGAGGTAAAAATGAGCAGTTCTTC.